This T cell receptor beta chain was recovered during a study of response to subunit inactivated influenza vaccine. Study findings and constraints: It was the authors' suggestion that each seasonal influenza vaccination recruits few new T cells.

Per germline, CDR1 LNHDA and CDR2 SQIVND (reference sequence). CDR3 length equals 15 residues. The V end lost 6 bases, the J end lost 1 base, and 15 bases lay between the germline ends. At least ten counts were recorded for this clonotype. Its antigen is not known. TCRdb recomputed calls from the RT-PCR reads with MiXCR, one row per CDR3 protein. The sample gives hundreds of thousands of distinct CDR3 sequences, around 11% of which show up once; approximately 11% is in the top ten. Another study also made use of these data, one on T cells expressing NK-cell markers. As that study records: For TCR beta, cDNA was produced by 5'RACE template switching with UMIs. From sorted CD3+CD56+NKG2C+, CD3+CD56+NKG2C- and CD3+CD56-NKG2C+ T cells came the TCR beta repertoires. Restricting sorting to alpha-beta TCR T cells was achieved in several experiments by an anti-gamma-delta TCR antibody. In 5 or 6 donors, dominant CD3+CD56+NKG2C+ clonotypes ranked among the top 10 CD8+ clonotypes.

This chain links TRBV19 with TRBJ1-1; D is ambiguous. The receptor was isolated from a man aged 50 to 59 who received an inactivated influenza vaccine. This specimen consisted of PBMCs from blood, obtained on the day of vaccination. CDR3 loop: CASSGELPWNTEAFF. The CDR3 DNA is TGTGCCAGTAGCGGGGAACTTCCCTGGAACACTGAAGCTTTCTTT.